What follows are 9 T cell receptor beta chains derived from one specimen sequenced in a study of neurological immune-mediated disorders. Using its own MiXCR run on the 5' RACE reads, TCRdb lists one record per CDR3 protein. The sample carries roughly 34,000 distinct CDR3 sequences, approximately 4.3% recorded once. Specimen: PBMCs. The receptor set was obtained from a man between 18 and 29 years old in good health.

This clonotype was recorded at least ten times. The chain joins TRBV5-1 to TRBJ1-3; D ambiguous. The germline gives CDR1 SGHRS, CDR2 YFSETQ. The length of the CDR3 is 14 residues. Trimming cost V 5 bases and J 0 bases, with 9 bases left between them. Here the CDR3 DNA reads TGCGCCAGCAGATCGGGGTACTCTGGAAACACCATATATTTT. Translated, it gives CASRSGYSGNTIYF.

This clonotype was counted many times. The chain has TRBV7-3 and TRBJ2-3; D might be TRBD2 (5 bases). Germline CDR1 and CDR2: SGHTA and FQGTGA. CDR3 length equals 15 residues. Trimming cost V 4 bases and J 2 bases, with 13 bases left between them. The CDR3 here is CASSSGRRDTDTQYF. CDR3 coding DNA: TGTGCCAGCAGCTCGGGGAGACGGGACACAGATACGCAGTATTTT.

In this sample, this clonotype turned up many times. The J gene is TRBJ1-5, the V gene TRBV7-8; D is unresolved. The CDR3 has 16 residues. Germline V CDR1 and CDR2: SGHVS, FQNEAQ. Trimming shortened V by 7 bases and J by 4 bases, and 20 bases separated the two germline ends. This chain's CDR3 is CASTSAGSRRNQPQHF. The CDR3 DNA is TGTGCCAGCACCTCTGCGGGGTCCCGCAGGAATCAGCCCCAGCATTTT.

This clonotype was observed many times. The CDR3 nucleotides are TGTGCCAGCAGGGAAGCGGGCGTCGTCCAAGAGACCCAGTACTTC. Protein sequence: CASREAGVVQETQYF. This rearrangement joins TRBV25-1 to TRBJ2-5, with D perhaps matching TRBD2 (6 bases). Germline CDR1 MGHDK, CDR2 SYGVNS. With 6 bases removed from V and 1 base from J, the gap between germline ends came to 15 bases. This CDR3 comprises 15 residues.

Ten or more counts support this clonotype. The J gene is TRBJ2-3, the V gene TRBV20-1; D gene ambiguous. V dropped 3 bases and J dropped 4 bases, with 17 bases sitting between them. CDR1 is DFQATT, CDR2 SNEGSKA, per germline (reference sequence). The CDR3 is made up of 15 amino acids. The CDR3 region has the DNA TGCAGTGCTAGCGGCGACGCCGGGTTCGCAGATACGCAGTATTTT. The encoded protein is CSASGDAGFADTQYF.

In this sample, this clonotype turned up a few times. A read error may be the cause here, since a much bigger clone is one base away. This chain links TRBV30 with TRBJ2-3; 8 bases match TRBD2. Germline V CDR1 and CDR2: GTSNPN, SVGIG (reference sequence). There are 14 residues in the CDR3. Losses at the gene ends were 0 bases for V and 7 bases for J; bases not matched to a gene: 6. CDR3 nucleotides: TGTGCCTGGAGTGTAGGACTAGCTACTAATACGCAGTATTTT. The encoded protein is CAWSVGLATNTQYF. Combining the CDR3 with reference TRBV30 and TRBJ2-3 gives the whole variable domain SQTIHQWPATLVQPVGSPLSLECTVEGTSNPNLYWYRQAAGRGLQLLFYSVGIGQISSEVPQNLSASRPQDRQFILSSKKLLLSDSGFYLCAWSVGLATNTQYFGPGTRLTVL.

The sample holds many counts of this clonotype. The chain employs TRBV7-9 and TRBJ2-5, with 11 bases fitting TRBD2. With V trimmed by 4 bases and J by 9 bases, 7 bases remained unmatched. The CDR3 sequence is 14 residues long. Germline CDR1 is SEHNR and CDR2 is FQNEAQ (reference sequence). The CDR3 coding sequence is TGTGCCAGCAGCTCGGGACTAGCGGCGGGGGCCCAGTACTTC. As protein: CASSSGLAAGAQYF.

This clonotype appeared many times. The chain carries TRBV6-1 and TRBJ2-3; D perhaps matches TRBD2 (10 bases). The CDR3 sequence is 24 residues long. V lost 5 bases to trimming and J lost 0 bases, with 39 bases between them. Germline V gene data show CDR1 as MNHNS and CDR2 as SASEGT. The CDR3 is CASSQYLTGGQEVAGGPSTDTQYF. The CDR3 DNA reads TGTGCCAGCAGTCAATATTTGACAGGGGGGCAGGAGGTAGCGGGGGGACCTAGCACAGATACGCAGTATTTT.

This clonotype has ten or more counts. The V gene is TRBV20-1, the J gene TRBJ1-6; unclear D gene. V dropped 5 bases and J dropped 8 bases, with 13 bases sitting between them. From germline, CDR1 is DFQATT and CDR2 SNEGSKA (reference sequence). The CDR3 sequence is 13 residues long. CDR3 amino acids: CSAPPFSDSPLHF. The CDR3 region has the DNA TGCAGTGCTCCCCCGTTTTCAGATTCACCCCTCCACTTT.